Below are 6 T cell receptor beta chains sequenced from a single sample in a study of T cell responses to AZD1222 COVID-19 vaccine. Some clones are missing from TCRdb's copy, which holds only in-frame ones; the method was immunoSEQ multiplex PCR. Of more than 85,000 clones in the sample, 85% to 90% are singletons; the top ten hold 2.5% to 4%. The material sequenced was peripheral blood, taken on day 0 of AZD1222 vaccination. These receptors all stem from an adult in good health.

The genes are TRBV4-1 and TRBJ1-3; the D is unclear. Germline values: CDR1 MGHRA, CDR2 YSYEKL. The CDR3 loop spans 16 amino acids. V was cut by 0 bases and J by 0 bases, with 9 bases left in between. CDR3: CASSQEQPYSGNTIYF. DNA for the CDR3: TGCGCCAGCAGCCAAGAACAGCCGTACTCTGGAAACACCATATATTTT.

The chain carries TRBV6-5 and TRBJ2-2, with 7 bases fitting TRBD2. Germline V gene data show CDR1 as MNHEY and CDR2 as SVGAGI. The V and J ends lost 8 bases and 5 bases, in that order; junction bases with no gene match: 5. The CDR3 sequence is 13 residues long. CDR3 DNA: TGTGCCAGCGGGGAGGGGATAACCGGGGAGCTGTTTTTT. Amino acid sequence: CASGEGITGELFF.

This clone is medium-sized in the sample. This rearrangement joins TRBV6-4 to TRBJ2-3; 8 bases fit TRBD2. This CDR3 is built from 15 residues. Germline CDR1 MRHNA, CDR2 SNTAGT. Trimming at V came to 2 bases and at J to 0 bases, leaving 1 base not matched to a gene. The CDR3 region is CASSDVAGSTDTQYF. For the CDR3, the DNA is TGTGCCAGCAGTGACGTAGCGGGGAGCACAGATACGCAGTATTTT.

The rearrangement joins TRBV6-5 to TRBJ2-7, with 7 nucleotides matching TRBD1. The CDR3 extends over 16 amino acids. CDR1 is MNHEY and CDR2 is SVGAGI in the germline V gene. V dropped 1 base and J dropped 1; count of bases not matched to a gene: 7. The CDR3 here is CASSYLPGQRSYEQYF. CDR3 coding DNA: TGTGCCAGCAGTTACTTACCGGGACAGCGGTCCTACGAGCAGTACTTC.

The CDR3 protein is CASSAGYYEQYF. CDR3 sequence (DNA): TGTGCCAGCAGTGCAGGGTACTACGAGCAGTACTTC. The V call is TRBV25-1, the J call TRBJ2-7; a possible D gene is TRBD1 (5 bases). This CDR3 is built from 12 residues. The germline V and J ends were trimmed by 4 bases and 3 bases, with 7 bases remaining between them. Germline CDR1 is MGHDK and CDR2 is SYGVNS.

The V call is TRBV2, the J call TRBJ1-1; 8 bases are a match to TRBD1. With V trimmed by 5 bases and J by 5 bases, 7 bases remained unmatched. This CDR3 is 14 amino acids long. The V gene's germline CDR1 is SNHLY and CDR2 FYNNEI. CDR3 in amino acids: CASSPGQVRTEAFF. CDR3 sequence (DNA): TGTGCCAGCAGTCCGGGACAGGTTCGGACTGAAGCTTTCTTT.